The T cell receptor (beta chain) described here comes from a study of cytotoxic CD8 clonotypes in ibrutinib-treated CLL. Study findings and constraints: Public clonotypes proved infrequent, and on treatment they shrank or remained steady.

Deep sequencing aimed at 1 in 200,000 to 1 in 1 million T cells' resolution. The method was immunoSEQ multiplex PCR; TCRdb's version includes in-frame clones alone and lacks a portion of them. Of about 85,000 clones listed, 75% to 85% are singletons. The germline V gene encodes CDR1 KGHSH and CDR2 LQKENI. V was clipped by 0 bases and J by 3 bases; unmatched bases: 7. The CDR3 sequence is 17 residues long. Points on this clone: Its target is not known.

The sequence came from a human donor with chronic lymphocytic leukemia. Source: PBMCs, taken after 12 months of ibrutinib treatment. The chain carries TRBV18 and TRBJ2-3, with 9 bases that match TRBD1. CDR3: CASSPPGQGRRTDTQYF. The CDR3, as DNA: TGTGCCAGCTCACCACCTGGACAGGGGAGGAGGACAGATACGCAGTATTTT.